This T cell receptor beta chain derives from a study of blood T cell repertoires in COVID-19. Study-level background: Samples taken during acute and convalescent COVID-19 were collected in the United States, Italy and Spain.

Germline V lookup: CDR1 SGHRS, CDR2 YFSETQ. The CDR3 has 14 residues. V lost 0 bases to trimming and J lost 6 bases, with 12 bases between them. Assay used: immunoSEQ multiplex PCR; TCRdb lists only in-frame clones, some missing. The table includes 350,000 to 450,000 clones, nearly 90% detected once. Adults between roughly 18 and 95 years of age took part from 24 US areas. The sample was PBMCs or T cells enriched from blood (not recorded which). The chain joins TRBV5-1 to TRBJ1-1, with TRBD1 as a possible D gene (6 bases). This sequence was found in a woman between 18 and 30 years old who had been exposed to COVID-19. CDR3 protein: CASSLGQVVAEAFF. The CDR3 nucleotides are TGCGCCAGCAGCTTGGGACAGGTGGTCGCTGAAGCTTTCTTT.